This T cell receptor (beta chain) was recorded in a study of T cells in pancreatic ductal adenocarcinoma. Study outcomes and limitations: Blood had more productive templates and around 8-fold more unique clonotypes than tumor.

This table comes from immunoSEQ multiplex PCR, and its TCRdb copy is limited to in-frame clones, with some not included. The sample carries about 11,000 clones, roughly 90% recorded once. Surgery without prior neoadjuvant therapy was the treatment of the selected pancreatic ductal adenocarcinoma patients. V lost 7 bases and J 4 bases, leaving 13 bases between the germline ends. The CDR3 is 13 amino acids. CDR1 SGHRS and CDR2 YFSETQ come from the germline V gene. About this clone itself: No antigen is known for it.

Material for sequencing was PBMCs. This chain joins TRBV5-1 and TRBJ2-3, with D hard to call. The TCR comes from a human donor with pancreatic ductal adenocarcinoma. The CDR3 nucleotides are TGCGCCAGCCGTAGGGCCGGTCCAGATACGCAGTATTTT. This codes for CASRRAGPDTQYF.